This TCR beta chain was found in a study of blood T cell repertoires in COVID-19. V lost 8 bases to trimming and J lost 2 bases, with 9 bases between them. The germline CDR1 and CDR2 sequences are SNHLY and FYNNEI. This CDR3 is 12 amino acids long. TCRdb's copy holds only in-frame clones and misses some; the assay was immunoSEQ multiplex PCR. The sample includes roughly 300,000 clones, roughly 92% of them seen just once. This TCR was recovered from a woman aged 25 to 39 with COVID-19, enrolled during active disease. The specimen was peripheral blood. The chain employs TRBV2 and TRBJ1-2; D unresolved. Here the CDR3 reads CASLPGNYGYTF. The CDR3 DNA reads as TGTGCCAGCCTTCCGGGGAACTATGGCTACACCTTC. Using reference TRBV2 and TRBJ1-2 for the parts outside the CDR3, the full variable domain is EPEVTQTPSHQVTQMGQEVILRCVPISNHLYFYWYRQILGQKVEFLVSFYNNEISEKSEIFDDQFSVERPDGSNFTLKIRSTKLEDSAMYFCASLPGNYGYTFGSGTRLTVV.